This T cell receptor beta chain was documented in a study of cytomegalovirus exposure and HLA in healthy donors. Overall study results and limits: The listing of roughly 160 TCR beta chains classed them as cytomegalovirus-associated.

Germline V gene sequence: CDR1 SNHLY, CDR2 FYNNEI. CDR3 length: 12 amino acids. Trimming took 4 bases from V and 4 from J, leaving 7 bases between them. This clone was counted between two and nine times. Its antigen is not known. Assay used: immunoSEQ multiplex PCR; TCRdb lists only in-frame clones, some missing. This table has 150,000 to 180,000 clones, about 86% appearing once. The donors were in the approximately 130-subject validation cohort, distinct from the approximately 700-subject first cohort. This chain connects TRBV2 to TRBJ1-2; no reliable D call. The sequencing sample was made of PBMCs. The clonotype was recovered from a human donor in good health. The CDR3 coding sequence is TGTGCCAGCAGTGTACGGAGCTATGGCTACACCTTC. Its translation: CASSVRSYGYTF.